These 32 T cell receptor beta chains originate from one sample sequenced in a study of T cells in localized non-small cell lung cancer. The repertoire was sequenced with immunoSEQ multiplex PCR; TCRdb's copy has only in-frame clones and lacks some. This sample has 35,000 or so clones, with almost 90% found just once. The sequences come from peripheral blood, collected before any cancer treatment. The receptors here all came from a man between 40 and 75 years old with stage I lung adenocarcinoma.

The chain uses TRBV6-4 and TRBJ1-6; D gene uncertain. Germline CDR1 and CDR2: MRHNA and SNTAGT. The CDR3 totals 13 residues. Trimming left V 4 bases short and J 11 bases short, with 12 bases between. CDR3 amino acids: CASSASTETPLHF. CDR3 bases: TGTGCCAGCAGTGCCTCAACCGAAACACCCCTCCACTTT.

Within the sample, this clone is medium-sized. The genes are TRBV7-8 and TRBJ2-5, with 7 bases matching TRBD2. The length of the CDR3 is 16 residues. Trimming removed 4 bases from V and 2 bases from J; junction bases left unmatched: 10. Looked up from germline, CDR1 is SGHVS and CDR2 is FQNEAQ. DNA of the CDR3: TGTGCCAGCAGCTCCCGACTAGCTATTGGGCAAGAGACCCAGTACTTC. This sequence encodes CASSSRLAIGQETQYF.

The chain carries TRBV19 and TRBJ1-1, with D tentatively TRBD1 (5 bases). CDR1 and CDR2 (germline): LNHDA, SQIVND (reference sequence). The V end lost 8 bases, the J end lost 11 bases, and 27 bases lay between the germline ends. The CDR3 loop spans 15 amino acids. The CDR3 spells CASGGQRDAQGRAFF. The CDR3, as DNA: TGTGCCAGTGGAGGGCAGCGGGACGCCCAAGGAAGGGCTTTCTTT. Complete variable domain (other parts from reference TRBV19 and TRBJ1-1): DGGITQSPKYLFRKEGQNVTLSCEQNLNHDAMYWYRQDPGQGLRLIYYSQIVNDFQKGDIAEGYSVSREKKESFPLTVTSAQKNPTAFYLCASGGQRDAQGRAFFGQGTRLTVV.

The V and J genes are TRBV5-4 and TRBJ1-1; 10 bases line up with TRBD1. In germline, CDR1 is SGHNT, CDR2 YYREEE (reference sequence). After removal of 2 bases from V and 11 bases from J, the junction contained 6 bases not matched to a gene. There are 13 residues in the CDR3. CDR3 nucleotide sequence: TGTGCCAGCAGCTTCGGGACAGGGGTCATGGCTTTCTTT. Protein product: CASSFGTGVMAFF.

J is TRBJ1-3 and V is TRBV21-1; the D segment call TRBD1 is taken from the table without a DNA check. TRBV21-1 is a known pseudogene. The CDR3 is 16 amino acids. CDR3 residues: CASSKEFPGKENTIYF. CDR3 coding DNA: TGTGCCAGCAGCAAAGAGTTCCCAGGAAAGGAAAACACCATATATTTT.

The CDR3 coding sequence is TGTGCCAGCAGCTTAGGACAGGGGGCTTGGGATACGCAGTATTTT. It encodes CASSLGQGAWDTQYF. This sequence joins TRBV7-6 and TRBJ2-3, with TRBD1 matching 10 bases. The J segment lost 6 bases and the V segment lost 1 base, leaving 4 bases of the junction unmatched. The CDR3 totals 15 residues. CDR1 is SGHVS, CDR2 FNYEAQ, per germline.

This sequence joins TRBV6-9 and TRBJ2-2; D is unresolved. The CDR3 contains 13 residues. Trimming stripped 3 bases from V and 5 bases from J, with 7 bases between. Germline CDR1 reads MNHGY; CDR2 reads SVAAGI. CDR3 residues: CASSYEATGELFF. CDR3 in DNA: TGTGCCAGCAGTTACGAGGCGACCGGGGAGCTGTTTTTT.

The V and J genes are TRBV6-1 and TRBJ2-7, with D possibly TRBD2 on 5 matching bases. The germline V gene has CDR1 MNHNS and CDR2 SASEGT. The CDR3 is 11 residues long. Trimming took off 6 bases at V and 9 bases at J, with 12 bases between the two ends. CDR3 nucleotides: TGTGCCAGCAGCTTTGACGGGATGCAGTACTTC. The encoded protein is CASSFDGMQYF.

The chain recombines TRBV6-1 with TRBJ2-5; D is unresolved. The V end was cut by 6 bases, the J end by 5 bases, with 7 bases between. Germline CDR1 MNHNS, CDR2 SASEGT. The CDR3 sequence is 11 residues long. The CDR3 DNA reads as TGTGCCAGCAGCCAGGAGGAGACCCAGTACTTC. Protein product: CASSQEETQYF.

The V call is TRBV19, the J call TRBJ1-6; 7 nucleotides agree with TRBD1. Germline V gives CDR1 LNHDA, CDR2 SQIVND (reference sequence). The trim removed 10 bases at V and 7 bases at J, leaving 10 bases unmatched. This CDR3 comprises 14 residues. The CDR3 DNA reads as TGTGCCACCCAATCCGGGACAGCGAATTCACCCCTCCACTTT. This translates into CATQSGTANSPLHF.

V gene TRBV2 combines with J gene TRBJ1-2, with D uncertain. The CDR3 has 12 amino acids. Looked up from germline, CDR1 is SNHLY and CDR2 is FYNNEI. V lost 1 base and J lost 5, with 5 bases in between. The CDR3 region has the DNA TGTGCCAGCAGTGAAGGGACTTATGGCTACACCTTC. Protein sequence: CASSEGTYGYTF.

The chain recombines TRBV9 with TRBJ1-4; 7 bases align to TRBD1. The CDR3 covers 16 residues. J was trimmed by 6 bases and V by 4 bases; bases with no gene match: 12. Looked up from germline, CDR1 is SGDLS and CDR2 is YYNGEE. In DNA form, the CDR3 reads TGTGCCAGCAGCCCCTCCCCACAGGGGATTTATGAAAAACTGTTTTTT. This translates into CASSPSPQGIYEKLFF.

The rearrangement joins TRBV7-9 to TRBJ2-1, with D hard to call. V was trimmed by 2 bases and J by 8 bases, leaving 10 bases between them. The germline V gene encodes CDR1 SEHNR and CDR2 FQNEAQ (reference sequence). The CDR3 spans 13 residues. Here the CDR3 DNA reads TGTGCCAGCAGCTTAAGCCGAAGCGATGAGCAGTTCTTC. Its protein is CASSLSRSDEQFF.

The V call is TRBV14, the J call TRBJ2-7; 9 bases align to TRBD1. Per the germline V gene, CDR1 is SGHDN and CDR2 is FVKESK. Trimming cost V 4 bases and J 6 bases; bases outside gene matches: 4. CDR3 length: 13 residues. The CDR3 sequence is CASSLDRGAEQYF. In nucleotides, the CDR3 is TGTGCCAGCAGCCTCGACAGGGGGGCCGAGCAGTACTTC. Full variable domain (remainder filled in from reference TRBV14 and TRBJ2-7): EAGVTQFPSHSVIEKGQTVTLRCDPISGHDNLYWYRRVMGKEIKFLLHFVKESKQDESGMPNNRFLAERTGGTYSTLKVQPAELEDSGVYFCASSLDRGAEQYFGPGTRLTVT.

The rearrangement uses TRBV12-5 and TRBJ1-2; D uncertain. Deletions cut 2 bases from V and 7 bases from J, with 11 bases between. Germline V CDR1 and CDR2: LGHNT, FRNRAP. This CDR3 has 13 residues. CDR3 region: CASGLPGIIGYTF. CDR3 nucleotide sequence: TGTGCTAGTGGTTTGCCAGGAATCATTGGCTACACCTTC.

The CDR3 here is CAWSGGKAYEQYF. CDR3 nucleotides: TGTGCCTGGAGTGGTGGAAAGGCCTACGAGCAGTACTTC. This chain joins TRBV30 and TRBJ2-7; D gene ambiguous. Between the trimmed V and J ends, which lost 1 base and 2 bases, there was a span of 9 bases. Germline V lookup: CDR1 GTSNPN, CDR2 SVGIG (reference sequence). This CDR3 region has 13 residues.

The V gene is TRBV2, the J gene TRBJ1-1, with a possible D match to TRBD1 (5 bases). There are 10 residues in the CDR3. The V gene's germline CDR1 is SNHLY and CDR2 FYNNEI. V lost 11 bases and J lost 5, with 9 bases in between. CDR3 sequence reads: CAVGGTEAFF. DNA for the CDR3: TGTGCCGTCGGGGGGACTGAAGCTTTCTTT.

The CDR3 loop is CASSRGRSTEAFF. In DNA, the CDR3 is TGTGCCAGCAGCCGAGGCAGGAGCACTGAAGCTTTCTTT. The V and J genes are TRBV5-8 and TRBJ1-1, with D unclear. CDR1 and CDR2 from the germline V gene are SGHTS and YDEGEE. Deletions cut 4 bases from V and 4 bases from J, with 11 bases between. This CDR3 is 13 amino acids long.

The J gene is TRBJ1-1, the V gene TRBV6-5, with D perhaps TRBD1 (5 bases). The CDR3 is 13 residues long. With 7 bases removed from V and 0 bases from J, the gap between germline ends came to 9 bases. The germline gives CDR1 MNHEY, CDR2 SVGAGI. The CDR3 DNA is TGTGCCAGCACCAGGGAGATGAACACTGAAGCTTTCTTT. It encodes CASTREMNTEAFF.

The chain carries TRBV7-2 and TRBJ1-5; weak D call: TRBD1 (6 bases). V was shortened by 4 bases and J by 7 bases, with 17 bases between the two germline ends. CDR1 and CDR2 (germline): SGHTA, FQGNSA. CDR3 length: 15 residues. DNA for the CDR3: TGTGCCAGCAGCTCCGGACAGACTATGGGCCAGCCCCAGCATTTT. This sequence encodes CASSSGQTMGQPQHF.

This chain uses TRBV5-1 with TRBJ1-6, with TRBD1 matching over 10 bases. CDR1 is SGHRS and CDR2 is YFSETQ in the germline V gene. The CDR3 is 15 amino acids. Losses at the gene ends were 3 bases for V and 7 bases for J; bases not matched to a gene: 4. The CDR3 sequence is CASSWGTGANSPLHF. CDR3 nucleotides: TGCGCCAGCAGCTGGGGGACAGGGGCCAATTCACCCCTCCACTTT.

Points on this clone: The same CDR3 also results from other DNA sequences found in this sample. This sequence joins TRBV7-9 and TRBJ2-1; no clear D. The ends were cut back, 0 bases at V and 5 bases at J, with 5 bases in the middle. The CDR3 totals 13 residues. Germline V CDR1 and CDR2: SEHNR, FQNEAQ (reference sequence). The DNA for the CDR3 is TGTGCCAGCAGCTTAGCTCCTCACAATGAGCAGTTCTTC. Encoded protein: CASSLAPHNEQFF.

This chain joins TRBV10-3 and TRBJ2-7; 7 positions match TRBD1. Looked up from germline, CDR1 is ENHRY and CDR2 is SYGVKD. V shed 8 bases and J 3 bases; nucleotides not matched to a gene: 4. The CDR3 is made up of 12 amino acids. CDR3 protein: CAIHRGDYEQYF. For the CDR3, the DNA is TGTGCCATCCACAGGGGAGACTACGAGCAGTACTTC.

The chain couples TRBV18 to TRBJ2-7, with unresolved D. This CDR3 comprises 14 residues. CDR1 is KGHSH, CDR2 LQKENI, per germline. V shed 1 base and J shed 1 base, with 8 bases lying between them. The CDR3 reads CASSPLQASYEQYF. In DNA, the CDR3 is TGTGCCAGCTCACCACTGCAGGCATCCTACGAGCAGTACTTC.

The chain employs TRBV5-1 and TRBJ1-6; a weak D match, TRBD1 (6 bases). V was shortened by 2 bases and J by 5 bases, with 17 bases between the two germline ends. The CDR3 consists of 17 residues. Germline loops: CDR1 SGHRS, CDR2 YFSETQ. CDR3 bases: TGCGCCAGCAGCTTAGGCCCGCAGGGGATCCATAATTCACCCCTCCACTTT. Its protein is CASSLGPQGIHNSPLHF.

CDR3 in amino acids: CASSLDQGQPQHF. CDR3 DNA: TGTGCCAGCAGCTTGGACCAGGGGCAGCCCCAGCATTTT. This rearrangement joins TRBV7-6 to TRBJ1-5, with D possibly TRBD1 on 6 matching bases. The CDR3 length is 13 residues. Deletions cut 3 bases from V and 7 bases from J, with 10 bases between. Germline assignment: CDR1 SGHVS and CDR2 FNYEAQ. The whole variable domain, filled in from reference TRBV7-6 and TRBJ1-5, reads GAGVSQSPRYKVTKRGQDVALRCDPISGHVSLYWYRQALGQGPEFLTYFNYEAQQDKSGLPNDRFSAERPEGSISTLTIQRTEQRDSAMYRCASSLDQGQPQHFGDGTRLSIL.

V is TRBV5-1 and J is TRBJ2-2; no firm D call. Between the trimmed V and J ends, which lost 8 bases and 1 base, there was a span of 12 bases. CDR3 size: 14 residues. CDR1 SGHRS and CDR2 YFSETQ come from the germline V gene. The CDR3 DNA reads TGCGCCAGTTACCAAACACTGAACACCGGGGAGCTGTTTTTT. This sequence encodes CASYQTLNTGELFF.

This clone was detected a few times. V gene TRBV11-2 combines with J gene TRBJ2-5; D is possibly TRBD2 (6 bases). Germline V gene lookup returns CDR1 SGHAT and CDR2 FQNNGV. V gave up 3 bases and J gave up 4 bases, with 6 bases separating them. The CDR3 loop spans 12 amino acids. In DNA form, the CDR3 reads TGTGCCAGCAGCTTTAGCGGAGAGACCCAGTACTTC. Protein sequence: CASSFSGETQYF.

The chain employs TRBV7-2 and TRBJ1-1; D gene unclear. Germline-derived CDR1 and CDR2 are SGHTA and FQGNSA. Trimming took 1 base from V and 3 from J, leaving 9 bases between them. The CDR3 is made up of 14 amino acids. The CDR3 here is CASSLVARDTEAFF. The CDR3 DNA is TGTGCCAGCAGCTTAGTTGCGCGAGACACTGAAGCTTTCTTT.

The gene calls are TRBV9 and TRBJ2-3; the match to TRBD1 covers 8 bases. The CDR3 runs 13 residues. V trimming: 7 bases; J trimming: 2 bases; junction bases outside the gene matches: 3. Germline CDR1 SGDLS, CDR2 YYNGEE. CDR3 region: CASGTGVTDTQYF. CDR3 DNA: TGTGCCAGCGGGACAGGCGTCACAGATACGCAGTATTTT.

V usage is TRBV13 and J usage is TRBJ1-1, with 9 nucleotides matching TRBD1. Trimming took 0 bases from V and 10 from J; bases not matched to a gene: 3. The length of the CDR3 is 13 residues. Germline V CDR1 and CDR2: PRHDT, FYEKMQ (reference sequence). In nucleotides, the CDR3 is TGTGCCAGCAGCTTAGGCGCGGGACAGGGAGCTTTCTTT. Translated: CASSLGAGQGAFF.

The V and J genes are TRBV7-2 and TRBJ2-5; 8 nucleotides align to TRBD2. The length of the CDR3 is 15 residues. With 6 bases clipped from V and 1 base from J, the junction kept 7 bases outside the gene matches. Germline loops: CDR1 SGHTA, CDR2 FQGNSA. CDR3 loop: CASRPHGGAQETQYF. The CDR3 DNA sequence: TGTGCCAGCAGACCCCACGGGGGGGCCCAAGAGACCCAGTACTTC.